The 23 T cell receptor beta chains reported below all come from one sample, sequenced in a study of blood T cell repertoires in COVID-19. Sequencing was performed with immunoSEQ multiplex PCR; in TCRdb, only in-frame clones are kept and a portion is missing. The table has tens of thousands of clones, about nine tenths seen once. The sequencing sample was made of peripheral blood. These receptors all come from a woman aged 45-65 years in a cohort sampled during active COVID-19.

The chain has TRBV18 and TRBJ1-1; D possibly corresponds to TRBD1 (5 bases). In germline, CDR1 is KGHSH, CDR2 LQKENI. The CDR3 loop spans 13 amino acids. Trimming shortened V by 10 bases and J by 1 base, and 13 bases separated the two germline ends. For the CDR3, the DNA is TGTGCCACCTTTAGGGGCCCGAACACTGAAGCTTTCTTT. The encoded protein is CATFRGPNTEAFF.

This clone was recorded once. This chain's CDR3 is CAWSSRTLSSYNSPLHF. In nucleotides, the CDR3 is TGTGCCTGGAGTTCGAGAACTTTGAGCTCCTATAATTCACCCCTCCACTTT. The gene calls are TRBV30 and TRBJ1-6; the D is unclear. CDR3 size: 17 residues. Looked up from germline, CDR1 is GTSNPN and CDR2 is SVGIG (reference sequence). Deletions cut 2 bases from V and 0 bases from J, with 14 bases between.

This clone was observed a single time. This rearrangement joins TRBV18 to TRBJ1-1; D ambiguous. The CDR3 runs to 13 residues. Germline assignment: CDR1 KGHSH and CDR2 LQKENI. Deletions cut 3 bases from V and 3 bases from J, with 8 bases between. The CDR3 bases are TGTGCCAGCTCACCGTCCCGGGACACTGAAGCTTTCTTT. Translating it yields CASSPSRDTEAFF.

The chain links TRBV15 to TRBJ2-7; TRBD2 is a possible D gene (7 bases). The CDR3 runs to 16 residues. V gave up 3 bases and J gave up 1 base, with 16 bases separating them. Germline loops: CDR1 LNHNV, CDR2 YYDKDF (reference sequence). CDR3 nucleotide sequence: TGTGCCACCAGCAGGGGGGCGGGAGATGGGTCCTACGAGCAGTACTTC. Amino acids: CATSRGAGDGSYEQYF.

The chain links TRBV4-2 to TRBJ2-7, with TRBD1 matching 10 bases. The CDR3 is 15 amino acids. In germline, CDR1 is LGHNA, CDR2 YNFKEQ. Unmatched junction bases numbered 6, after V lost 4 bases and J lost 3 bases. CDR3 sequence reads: CASSPDRGKIYEQYF. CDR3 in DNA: TGTGCCAGCAGCCCGGACAGGGGGAAAATCTACGAGCAGTACTTC.

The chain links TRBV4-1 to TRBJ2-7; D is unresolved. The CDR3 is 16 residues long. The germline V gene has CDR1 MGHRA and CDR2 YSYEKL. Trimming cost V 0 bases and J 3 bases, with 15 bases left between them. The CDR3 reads CASSQDFRLRNYEQYF. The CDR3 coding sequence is TGCGCCAGCAGCCAAGATTTCCGACTTAGGAACTACGAGCAGTACTTC.

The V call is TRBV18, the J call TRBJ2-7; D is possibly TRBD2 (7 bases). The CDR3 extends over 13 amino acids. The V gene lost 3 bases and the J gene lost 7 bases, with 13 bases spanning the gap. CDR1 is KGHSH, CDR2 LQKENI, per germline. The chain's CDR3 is CASSPGGGREQYF. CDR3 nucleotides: TGTGCCAGCTCACCGGGGGGGGGCCGGGAGCAGTACTTC.

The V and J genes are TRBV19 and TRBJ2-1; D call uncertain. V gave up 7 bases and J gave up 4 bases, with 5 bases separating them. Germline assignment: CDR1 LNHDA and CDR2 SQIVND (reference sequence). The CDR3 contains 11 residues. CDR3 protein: CASTGYNEQFF. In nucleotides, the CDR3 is TGTGCCAGTACAGGATACAATGAGCAGTTCTTC.

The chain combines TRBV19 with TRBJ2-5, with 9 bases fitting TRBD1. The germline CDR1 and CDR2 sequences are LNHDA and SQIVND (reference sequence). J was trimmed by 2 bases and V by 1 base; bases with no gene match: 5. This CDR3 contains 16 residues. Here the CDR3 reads CASSIVQGAGQETQYF. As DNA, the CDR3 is TGTGCCAGTAGTATAGTACAGGGGGCAGGACAAGAGACCCAGTACTTC.

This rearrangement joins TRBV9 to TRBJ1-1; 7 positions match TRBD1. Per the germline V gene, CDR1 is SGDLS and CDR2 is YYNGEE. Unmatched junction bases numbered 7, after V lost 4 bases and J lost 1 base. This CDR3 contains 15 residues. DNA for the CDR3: TGTGCCAGCAGCCCGACAGGGATGGGGAACACTGAAGCTTTCTTT. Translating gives CASSPTGMGNTEAFF. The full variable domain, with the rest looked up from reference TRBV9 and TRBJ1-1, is DSGVTQTPKHLITATGQRVTLRCSPRSGDLSVYWYQQSLDQGLQFLIQYYNGEERAKGNILERFSAQQFPDLHSELNLSSLELGDSALYFCASSPTGMGNTEAFFGQGTRLTVV.

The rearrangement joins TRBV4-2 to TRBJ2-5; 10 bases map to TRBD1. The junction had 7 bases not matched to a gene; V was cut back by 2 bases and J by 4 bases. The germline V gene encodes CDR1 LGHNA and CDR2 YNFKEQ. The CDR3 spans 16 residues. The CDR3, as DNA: TGTGCCAGCAGCCAATCCGGGACAGGGGTTTTAGAGACCCAGTACTTC. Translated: CASSQSGTGVLETQYF.

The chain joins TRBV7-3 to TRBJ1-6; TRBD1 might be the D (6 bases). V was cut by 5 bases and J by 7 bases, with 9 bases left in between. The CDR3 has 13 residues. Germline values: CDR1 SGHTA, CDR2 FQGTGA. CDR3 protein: CASSEGVNSPLHF. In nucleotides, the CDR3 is TGTGCCAGCAGCGAGGGGGTAAATTCACCCCTCCACTTT.

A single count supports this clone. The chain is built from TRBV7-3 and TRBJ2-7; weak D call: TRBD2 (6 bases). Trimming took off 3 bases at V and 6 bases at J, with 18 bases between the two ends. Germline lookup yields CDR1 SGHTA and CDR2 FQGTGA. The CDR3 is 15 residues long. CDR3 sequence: CASSFGTGREFEQYF. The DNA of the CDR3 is TGTGCCAGCAGCTTTGGGACGGGCCGGGAGTTCGAGCAGTACTTC. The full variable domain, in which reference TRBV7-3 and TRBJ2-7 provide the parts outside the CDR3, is GAGVSQTPSNKVTEKGKYVELRCDPISGHTALYWYRQSLGQGPEFLIYFQGTGAADDSGLPNDRFFAVRPEGSVSTLKIQRTERGDSAVYLCASSFGTGREFEQYFGPGTRLTVT.

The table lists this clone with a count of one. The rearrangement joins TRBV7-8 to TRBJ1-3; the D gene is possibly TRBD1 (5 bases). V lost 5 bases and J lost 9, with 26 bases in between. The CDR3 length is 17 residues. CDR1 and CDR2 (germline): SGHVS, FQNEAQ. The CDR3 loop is CASSPSIGSRRGGTIYF. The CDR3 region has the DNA TGTGCCAGCAGCCCTTCTATCGGCAGCCGCCGGGGGGGCACCATATATTTT.

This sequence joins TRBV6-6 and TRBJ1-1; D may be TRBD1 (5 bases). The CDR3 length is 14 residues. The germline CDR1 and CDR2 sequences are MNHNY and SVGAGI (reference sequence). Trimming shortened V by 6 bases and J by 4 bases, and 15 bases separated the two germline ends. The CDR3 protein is CASSDPGRVTEAFF. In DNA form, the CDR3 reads TGTGCCAGCAGCGACCCAGGGAGGGTCACTGAAGCTTTCTTT.

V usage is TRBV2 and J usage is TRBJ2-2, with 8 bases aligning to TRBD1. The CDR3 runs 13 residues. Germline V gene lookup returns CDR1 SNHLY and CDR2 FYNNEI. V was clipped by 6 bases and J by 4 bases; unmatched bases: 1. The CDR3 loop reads CASRTGVTGELFF. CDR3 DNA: TGTGCCAGCAGGACAGGGGTCACCGGGGAGCTGTTTTTT.

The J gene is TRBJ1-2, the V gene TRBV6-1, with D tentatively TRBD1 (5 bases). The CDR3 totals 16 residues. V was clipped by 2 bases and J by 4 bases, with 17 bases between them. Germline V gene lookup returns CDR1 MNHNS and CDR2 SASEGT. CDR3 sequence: CASSERKSTALYGYTF. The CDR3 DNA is TGTGCCAGCAGTGAAAGAAAGTCGACAGCTCTCTATGGCTACACCTTC.

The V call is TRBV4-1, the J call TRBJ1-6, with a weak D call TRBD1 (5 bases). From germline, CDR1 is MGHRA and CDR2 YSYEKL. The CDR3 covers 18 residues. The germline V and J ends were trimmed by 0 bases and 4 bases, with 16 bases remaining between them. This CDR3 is CASSQDRGLGVYNSPLHF. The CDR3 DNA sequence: TGCGCCAGCAGCCAAGATCGAGGATTAGGGGTTTATAATTCACCCCTCCACTTT.

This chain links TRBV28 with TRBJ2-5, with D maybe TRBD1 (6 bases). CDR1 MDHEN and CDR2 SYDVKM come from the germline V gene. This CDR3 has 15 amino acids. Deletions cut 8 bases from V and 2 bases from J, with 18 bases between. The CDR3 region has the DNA TGTGCCAGCCGTCCAGGAGGACAGATACAAGAGACCCAGTACTTC. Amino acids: CASRPGGQIQETQYF.

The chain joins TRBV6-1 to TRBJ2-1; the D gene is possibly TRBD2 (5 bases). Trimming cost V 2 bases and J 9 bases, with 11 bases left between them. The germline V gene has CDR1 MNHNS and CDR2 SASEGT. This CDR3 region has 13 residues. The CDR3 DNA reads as TGTGCCAGCAGTGAATTGAGGGCCGGTGAGCAGTTCTTC. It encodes CASSELRAGEQFF.

The CDR3 bases are TGTGCCATCAGTGAAATTCTCCCCGGGGAGCTGTTTTTT. Protein sequence: CAISEILPGELFF. The chain employs TRBV10-3 and TRBJ2-2; D remains unclear. This CDR3 spans 13 amino acids. From germline, CDR1 is ENHRY and CDR2 SYGVKD. V lost 3 bases to trimming and J lost 6 bases, with 8 bases between them.

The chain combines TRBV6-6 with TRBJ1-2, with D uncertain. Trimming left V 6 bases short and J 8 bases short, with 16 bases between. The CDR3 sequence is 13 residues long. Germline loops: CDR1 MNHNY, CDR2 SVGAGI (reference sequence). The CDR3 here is CASSYDPREGYTF. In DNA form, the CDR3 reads TGTGCCAGCAGCTATGACCCGAGGGAAGGCTACACCTTC.

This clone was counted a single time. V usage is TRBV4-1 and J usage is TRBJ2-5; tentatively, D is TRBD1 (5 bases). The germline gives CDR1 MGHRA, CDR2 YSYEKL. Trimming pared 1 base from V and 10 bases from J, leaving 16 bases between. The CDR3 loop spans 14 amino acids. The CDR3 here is CASSQVGQNFFQYF. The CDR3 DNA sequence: TGCGCCAGCAGCCAAGTCGGACAAAATTTTTTCCAGTACTTC.